Following are 28 T cell receptor beta chains from one sample sequenced in a study of blood T cells in healthy people across ages. For the second PCR, which ran for about 7 to 11 cycles, a sample-barcoded 5' primer and a J-beta primer mix were used. TCRdb reprocessed the 5' RACE reads with MiXCR, giving one entry per CDR3 protein. The sample lists about 640,000 distinct CDR3 sequences; around 54% were seen once. The specimen sequenced was blood. These receptors originate from a man aged 60 to 69 in good health.

J is TRBJ2-2 and V is TRBV4-2; 12 bases align to TRBD2. Per germline, CDR1 LGHNA and CDR2 YNFKEQ. CDR3 length: 18 amino acids. The J segment lost 0 bases and the V segment lost 3 bases, leaving 5 bases of the junction unmatched. CDR3 sequence reads: CASSQRTSGASNTGELFF. DNA for the CDR3: TGTGCCAGCAGCCAGCGGACTAGCGGGGCTTCGAACACCGGGGAGCTGTTTTTT.

This clonotype was detected only once. This rearrangement joins TRBV9 to TRBJ2-7, with 8 bases aligning to TRBD1. The germline gives CDR1 SGDLS, CDR2 YYNGEE. Trimming cost V 0 bases and J 7 bases; bases outside gene matches: 6. This CDR3 is built from 14 residues. The CDR3: CASSVDQGAKEQYF. In nucleotides, the CDR3 is TGTGCCAGCAGCGTAGATCAGGGGGCTAAAGAGCAGTACTTC.

This clonotype appeared a few times. The rearrangement joins TRBV12-3 or TRBV12-4 to TRBJ2-7; TRBD2 matches at 9 bases. Trimming cost V 7 bases and J 5 bases; bases outside gene matches: 18. The length of the CDR3 is 17 residues. This CDR3 reads CASTLSQAGGLSDEQYF. CDR3 coding DNA: TGTGCCAGCACTCTATCGCAGGCGGGGGGGCTTTCGGACGAGCAGTACTTC.

The rearrangement uses TRBV6-2 or TRBV6-3 and TRBJ1-5; D uncertain. V gave up 2 bases and J gave up 9 bases, with 5 bases separating them. Germline loops: CDR1 MNHEY, CDR2 SVGEGT. CDR3 length: 11 residues. The CDR3 nucleotides are TGTGCCAGCAGTTACCGTGGGCCCCAGCATTTT. Translating gives CASSYRGPQHF.

As regards this clonotype: One end of the junction does not line up with germline, which may come from a read error. This rearrangement joins TRBV5-1 to TRBJ2-5, with D unclear. The CDR3 has 11 residues. CDR1 is SGHRS and CDR2 is YFSETQ in the germline V gene. CDR3 coding DNA: TGCGCCAGCAGCCGCCAAGAGGCCCAGTACTTC. This translates into CASSRQEAQYF.

This sequence joins TRBV20-1 and TRBJ2-5; 8 bases line up with TRBD2. The germline V gene encodes CDR1 DFQATT and CDR2 SNEGSKA (reference sequence). This CDR3 has 15 amino acids. After removal of 3 bases from V and 1 base from J, the junction contained 7 bases not matched to a gene. The DNA for the CDR3 is TGCAGTGCTAGTCTTAGCGGGGCGCGCCAAGAGACCCAGTACTTC. Translation: CSASLSGARQETQYF.

The V and J genes are TRBV7-2 and TRBJ1-4, with 7 nucleotides matching TRBD1. Germline V gene sequence: CDR1 SGHTA, CDR2 FQGNSA. V lost 5 bases to trimming and J lost 0 bases; unmatched junction nucleotides: 9. The CDR3 extends over 17 amino acids. The CDR3 region is CASSPRTGPATNEKLFF. CDR3 DNA sequence: TGTGCCAGCAGCCCCCGGACAGGACCTGCAACTAATGAAAAACTGTTTTTT.

V usage is TRBV15 and J usage is TRBJ2-7, with D uncertain. CDR3 size: 14 residues. Germline V gives CDR1 LNHNV, CDR2 YYDKDF (reference sequence). Trimming removed 0 bases at V and 7 bases at J, with 13 bases between. CDR3 sequence: CATSRDRSPEEQYF. The CDR3 DNA follows: TGTGCCACCAGCAGAGATCGTTCCCCCGAAGAGCAGTACTTC.

Ten or more counts support this clonotype. V gene TRBV7-2 combines with J gene TRBJ2-7; TRBD1 matches at 7 bases. The CDR3 sequence is 14 residues long. In germline, CDR1 is SGHTA, CDR2 FQGNSA. With V trimmed by 5 bases and J by 1 base, 5 bases remained unmatched. CDR3 sequence reads: CASSPRRGSYEQYF. CDR3 in DNA: TGTGCCAGCAGCCCTCGCAGGGGGTCCTACGAGCAGTACTTC.

The chain employs TRBV24-1 and TRBJ2-1, with 10 positions matching TRBD1. Germline V CDR1 and CDR2: KGHDR, SFDVKD. This CDR3 is 16 amino acids long. V lost 3 bases, J lost 6 bases, and 7 bases stayed unmatched. CDR3: CATSDTGTGAVNEQFF. For the CDR3, the DNA is TGTGCCACCAGTGATACCGGGACAGGGGCCGTCAATGAGCAGTTCTTC.

The rearrangement joins TRBV27 to TRBJ2-5, with D possibly being TRBD1 or TRBD2 (7 bases each). There are 13 residues in the CDR3. Germline loops: CDR1 MNHEY, CDR2 SMNVEV (reference sequence). Trimming took 3 bases from V and 11 from J, leaving 16 bases between them. The CDR3 nucleotides read TGTGCCAGCAGTTTTCTCCAGGGGGGGGAGCAGTACTTC. It yields the protein CASSFLQGGEQYF.

This rearrangement joins TRBV6-2 or TRBV6-3 to TRBJ2-1; no clear D. CDR3 length equals 13 residues. Trimming removed 5 bases from V and 10 bases from J, with 15 bases in between. Germline V CDR1 and CDR2: MNHEY, SVGEGT. Here the CDR3 reads CASSRQVRYEQFF. Here the CDR3 DNA reads TGTGCCAGCAGTAGGCAGGTTAGATACGAGCAGTTCTTC.

A few counts support this clonotype. V usage is TRBV28 and J usage is TRBJ2-2, with no clear D. In germline, CDR1 is MDHEN, CDR2 SYDVKM. The CDR3 contains 13 residues. V dropped 6 bases and J dropped 5 bases, with 10 bases sitting between them. CDR3 sequence (DNA): TGTGCCAGCAGCCTGAGCGAGACCGGGGAGCTGTTTTTT. It is translated as CASSLSETGELFF.

There are a few counts of this clonotype. The chain links TRBV12-3 or TRBV12-4 to TRBJ2-2; perhaps TRBD2 as D (5 bases). V gave up 7 bases and J gave up 7 bases, with 13 bases separating them. The CDR3 runs to 13 residues. The CDR3 region is CASTPLRDGELFF. CDR3 nucleotide sequence: TGTGCCAGCACCCCCCTTCGGGACGGGGAGCTGTTTTTT.

The chain recombines TRBV7-9 with TRBJ2-4; D gene ambiguous. The CDR3 runs to 13 residues. V lost 5 bases, J lost 5 bases, and 10 bases lay in between. CDR1 is SEHNR, CDR2 FQNEAQ, per germline (reference sequence). The CDR3 reads CASSVFVQNIQYF. The DNA of the CDR3 is TGTGCCAGCAGCGTATTCGTACAAAACATTCAGTACTTC. The entire variable domain, with the rest obtained from reference TRBV7-9 and TRBJ2-4, is as follows: DTGVSQNPRHKITKRGQNVTFRCDPISEHNRLYWYRQTLGQGPEFLTYFQNEAQLEKSRLLSDRFSAERPKGSFSTLEIQRTEQGDSAMYLCASSVFVQNIQYFGAGTRLSVL.

J is TRBJ2-1 and V is TRBV20-1; D remains ambiguous. The V end lost 3 bases, the J end lost 3 bases, and 12 bases lay between the germline ends. This CDR3 has 14 amino acids. Germline assignment: CDR1 DFQATT and CDR2 SNEGSKA (reference sequence). CDR3 nucleotide sequence: TGCAGTGCTAGGGGTGGAGACCACTACAATGAGCAGTTCTTC. Translated, it gives CSARGGDHYNEQFF.

CDR3 loop: CASSLRWGVNTEAFF. CDR3 nucleotide sequence: TGTGCCAGCAGCCTACGATGGGGGGTTAACACTGAAGCTTTCTTT. The chain carries TRBV12-3 or TRBV12-4 and TRBJ1-1; a possible D gene is TRBD1 (5 bases). The CDR3 is 15 amino acids. V was shortened by 6 bases and J by 2 bases, with 16 bases between the two germline ends.

V is TRBV29-1 and J is TRBJ1-4; D call uncertain. This CDR3 is 14 amino acids long. In germline, CDR1 is SQVTM, CDR2 ANQGSEA. V dropped 5 bases and J dropped 0 bases, with 10 bases sitting between them. For the CDR3, the DNA is TGCAGCGTTCCACTCGGGACAACTAATGAAAAACTGTTTTTT. Encoded protein: CSVPLGTTNEKLFF. The variable domain in full, completed from reference TRBV29-1 and TRBJ1-4, reads SAVISQKPSRDICQRGTSLTIQCQVDSQVTMMFWYRQQPGQSLTLIATANQGSEATYESGFVIDKFPISRPNLTFSTLTVSNMSPEDSSIYLCSVPLGTTNEKLFFGSGTQLSVL.

As for this clonotype: A junction end diverges from the germline sequence, so it may reflect a read error. This chain connects TRBV4-1 to TRBJ2-3; 15 bases agree with TRBD2. In germline, CDR1 is MGHRA, CDR2 YSYEKL. The length of the CDR3 is 17 residues. CDR3 loop: CAGSQGTSGGYTDTQYF. Written as DNA, the CDR3 is TGCGCCGGCAGCCAGGGGACTAGCGGGGGGTACACAGATACGCAGTATTTT.

This sequence joins TRBV6-5 and TRBJ2-7; TRBD1 aligns across 7 bases. Losses at the gene ends were 4 bases for V and 3 bases for J; bases not matched to a gene: 3. CDR1 and CDR2 from the germline V gene are MNHEY and SVGAGI. The CDR3 runs 13 residues. In nucleotides, the CDR3 is TGTGCCAGCAGTTTTAGGACAGGCTACGAGCAGTACTTC. As protein: CASSFRTGYEQYF.

This clonotype was seen a few times. The rearrangement links TRBV12-3 or TRBV12-4 to TRBJ2-1, with 9 bases that match TRBD2. Germline trimming cut 1 base from V and 10 bases from J; bases unmatched to any gene: 2. CDR3 size: 13 residues. Here the CDR3 DNA reads TGTGCCAGCAGTTTAGGGGCGGGGGGGGAGCAGTTCTTC. This translates into CASSLGAGGEQFF.

The chain has TRBV3-1 and TRBJ2-5, with D possibly TRBD2 on 5 matching bases. The V end lost 2 bases, the J end lost 4 bases, and 11 bases lay between the germline ends. CDR3 size: 14 residues. CDR1 and CDR2 (germline): LGHDT, YNNKEL (reference sequence). The chain's CDR3 is CASSQRDYRETQYF. The CDR3 coding sequence is TGTGCCAGCAGCCAACGAGACTACCGAGAGACCCAGTACTTC.

Points on this clonotype: The germline gene is not matched at one end of the junction; a read error may be the cause. V gene TRBV2 combines with J gene TRBJ2-1; 10 nucleotides match TRBD2. Germline values: CDR1 SNHLY, CDR2 FYNNEI. This CDR3 spans 16 amino acids. CDR3 sequence reads: CASSDRAGGLYNEQFF. CDR3 sequence (DNA): TGTGCCAGCAGTGACAGAGCGGGGGGGCTGTACAATGAGCAGTTCTTT.

The chain employs TRBV6-1 and TRBJ2-6; 10 bases line up with TRBD1. Germline V CDR1 and CDR2: MNHNS, SASEGT. V was pared by 6 bases and J by 3 bases, with 8 bases of the junction left unmatched. This CDR3 is built from 17 residues. The CDR3 here is CASSTRQGAGGANVLTF. Written as DNA, the CDR3 is TGTGCCAGCAGCACCAGACAGGGGGCAGGTGGGGCCAACGTCCTGACTTTC.

This clonotype was seen a single time. The V gene is TRBV11-2, the J gene TRBJ2-5; the match to TRBD2 covers 10 bases. Germline CDR1 is SGHAT and CDR2 is FQNNGV. The trim removed 1 base at V and 2 bases at J, leaving 10 bases unmatched. The CDR3 runs to 18 residues. CDR3 bases: TGTGCCAGCAGCTTAGTTGGTGGGGCTAGCGGGGGACAAGAGACCCAGTACTTC. Protein sequence: CASSLVGGASGGQETQYF.

At least ten counts were recorded for this clonotype. J is TRBJ2-1 and V is TRBV20-1, with D maybe TRBD1 (6 bases). Germline assignment: CDR1 DFQATT and CDR2 SNEGSKA (reference sequence). CDR3 length: 15 amino acids. The V end lost 4 bases, the J end lost 6 bases, and 19 bases lay between the germline ends. In DNA, the CDR3 is TGCAGTGCTAAGGAACAGGGCCCGTTTGGCAATGAGCAGTTCTTC. It translates to CSAKEQGPFGNEQFF.

V is TRBV4-1 and J is TRBJ1-2; D might be TRBD1 (5 bases). V was shortened by 1 base and J by 1 base, with 13 bases between the two germline ends. The germline V gene encodes CDR1 MGHRA and CDR2 YSYEKL. The CDR3 runs 16 residues. As DNA, the CDR3 is TGCGCCAGCAGCCAAGCAGGGACCCCCAATAACTATGGCTACACCTTC. Its protein product is CASSQAGTPNNYGYTF.

This rearrangement joins TRBV6-2 or TRBV6-3 to TRBJ2-1; possible D gene TRBD2, 6 bases. The V end was cut by 5 bases, the J end by 8 bases, with 19 bases between. From germline, CDR1 is MNHEY and CDR2 SVGEGT. The length of the CDR3 is 15 residues. The CDR3 reads CASSGSGPQRDEQFF. CDR3 coding DNA: TGTGCCAGCAGTGGCTCCGGGCCTCAGCGGGATGAGCAGTTCTTC.